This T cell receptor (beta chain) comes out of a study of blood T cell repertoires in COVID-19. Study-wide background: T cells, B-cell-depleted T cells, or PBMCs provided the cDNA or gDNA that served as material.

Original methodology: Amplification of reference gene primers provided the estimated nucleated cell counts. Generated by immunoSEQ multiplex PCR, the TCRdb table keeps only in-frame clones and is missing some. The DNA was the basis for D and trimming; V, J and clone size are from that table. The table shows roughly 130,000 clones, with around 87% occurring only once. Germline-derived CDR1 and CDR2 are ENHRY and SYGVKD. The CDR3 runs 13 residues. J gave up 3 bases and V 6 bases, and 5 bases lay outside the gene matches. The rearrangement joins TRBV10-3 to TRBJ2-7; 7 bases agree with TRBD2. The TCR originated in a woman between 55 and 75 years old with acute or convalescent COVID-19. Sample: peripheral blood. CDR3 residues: CAIRPGLNYEQYF. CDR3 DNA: TGTGCCATCAGGCCGGGACTAAACTACGAGCAGTACTTC.